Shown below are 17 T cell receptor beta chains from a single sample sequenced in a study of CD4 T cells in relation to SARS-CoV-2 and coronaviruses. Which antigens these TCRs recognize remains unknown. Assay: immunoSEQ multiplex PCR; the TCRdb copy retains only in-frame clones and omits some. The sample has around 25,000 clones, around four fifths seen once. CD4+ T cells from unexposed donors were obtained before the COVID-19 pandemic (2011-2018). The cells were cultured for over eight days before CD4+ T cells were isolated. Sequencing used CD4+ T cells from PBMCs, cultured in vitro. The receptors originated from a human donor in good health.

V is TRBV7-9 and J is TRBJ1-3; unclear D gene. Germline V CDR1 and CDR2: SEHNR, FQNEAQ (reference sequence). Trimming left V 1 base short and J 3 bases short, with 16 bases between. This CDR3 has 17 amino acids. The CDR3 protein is CASSLEPRQLGGNTIYF. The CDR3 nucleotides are TGTGCCAGCAGCTTAGAACCCCGCCAGCTAGGTGGAAACACCATATATTTT.

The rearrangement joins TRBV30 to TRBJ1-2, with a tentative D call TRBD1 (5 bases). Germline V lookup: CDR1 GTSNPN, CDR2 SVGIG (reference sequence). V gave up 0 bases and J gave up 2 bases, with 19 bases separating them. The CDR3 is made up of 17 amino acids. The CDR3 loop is CAWSVQLQAAANYGYTF. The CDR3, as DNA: TGTGCCTGGAGTGTACAACTACAGGCCGCGGCGAACTATGGCTACACCTTC.

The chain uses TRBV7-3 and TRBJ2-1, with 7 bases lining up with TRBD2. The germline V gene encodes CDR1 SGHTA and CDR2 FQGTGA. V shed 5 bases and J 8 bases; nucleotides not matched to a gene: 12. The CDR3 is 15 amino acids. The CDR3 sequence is CASSRWAGEGDEQFF. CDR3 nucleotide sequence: TGTGCCAGCAGCCGATGGGCGGGAGAGGGTGATGAGCAGTTCTTC.

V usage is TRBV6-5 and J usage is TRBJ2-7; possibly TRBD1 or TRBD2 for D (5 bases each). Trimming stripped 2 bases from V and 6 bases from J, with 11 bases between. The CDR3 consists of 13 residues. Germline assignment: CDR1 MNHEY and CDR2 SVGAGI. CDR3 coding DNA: TGTGCCAGCAGTTACACGACAGAGGGCGAGCAGTACTTC. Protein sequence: CASSYTTEGEQYF.

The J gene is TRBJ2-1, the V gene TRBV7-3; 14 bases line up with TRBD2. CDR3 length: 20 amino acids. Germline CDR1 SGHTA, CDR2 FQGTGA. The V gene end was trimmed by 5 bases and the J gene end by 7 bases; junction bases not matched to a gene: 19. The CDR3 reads CASSPRGTSGRSTPLNEQFF. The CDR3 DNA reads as TGTGCCAGCAGCCCTAGAGGGACTAGCGGGAGATCCACGCCCCTGAATGAGCAGTTCTTC.

The CDR3 nucleotides read TGTGCCAGCAGCTTAGCGCCTCAGGGCGCGGGGGAAAACGAGCAGTACTTC. It codes for CASSLAPQGAGENEQYF. This rearrangement joins TRBV11-1 to TRBJ2-7; 7 nucleotides match TRBD2. With 0 bases clipped from V and 5 bases from J, the junction kept 13 bases outside the gene matches. This CDR3 is built from 17 residues. Germline V gives CDR1 SGHAT, CDR2 FQDESV (reference sequence).

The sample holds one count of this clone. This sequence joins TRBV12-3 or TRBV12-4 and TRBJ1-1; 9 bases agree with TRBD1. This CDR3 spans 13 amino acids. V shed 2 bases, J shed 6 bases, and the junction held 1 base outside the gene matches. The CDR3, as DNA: TGTGCCAGCAGTTTAAGGACAGGGGCTGAAGCTTTCTTT. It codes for CASSLRTGAEAFF.

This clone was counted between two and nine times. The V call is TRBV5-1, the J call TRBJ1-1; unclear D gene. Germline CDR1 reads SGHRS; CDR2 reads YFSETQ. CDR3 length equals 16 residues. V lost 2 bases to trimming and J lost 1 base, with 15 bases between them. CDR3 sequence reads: CASSLLSGGGNTEAFF. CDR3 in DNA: TGCGCCAGCAGCTTACTTTCAGGAGGCGGGAACACTGAAGCTTTCTTT.

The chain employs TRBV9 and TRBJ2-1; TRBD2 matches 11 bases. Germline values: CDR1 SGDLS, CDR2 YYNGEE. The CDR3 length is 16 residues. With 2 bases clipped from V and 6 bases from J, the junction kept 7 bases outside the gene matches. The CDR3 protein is CASSVLLAGAFNEQFF. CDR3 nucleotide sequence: TGTGCCAGCAGCGTTCTACTAGCGGGAGCCTTCAATGAGCAGTTCTTC.

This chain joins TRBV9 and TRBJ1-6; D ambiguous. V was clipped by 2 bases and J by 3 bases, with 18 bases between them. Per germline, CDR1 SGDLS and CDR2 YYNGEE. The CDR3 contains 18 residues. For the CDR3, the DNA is TGTGCCAGCAGCGTCACCTCGGGGAGGATTAACTATAATTCACCCCTCCACTTT. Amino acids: CASSVTSGRINYNSPLHF.

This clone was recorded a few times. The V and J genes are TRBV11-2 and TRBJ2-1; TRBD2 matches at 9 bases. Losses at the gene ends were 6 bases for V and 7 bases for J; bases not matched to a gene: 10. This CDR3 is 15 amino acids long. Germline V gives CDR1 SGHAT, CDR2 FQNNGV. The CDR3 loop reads CASRRDRLAVNEQFF. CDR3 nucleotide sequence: TGTGCCAGCAGGAGAGACCGACTAGCGGTAAATGAGCAGTTCTTC.

The CDR3 DNA sequence: TGTGCCACCCGTGGTTCTGGAAACACCATATATTTT. This gives the protein CATRGSGNTIYF. The V call is TRBV7-7, the J call TRBJ1-3; D ambiguous. Germline V CDR1 and CDR2: SSHAT, FNYEAQ (reference sequence). This CDR3 spans 12 amino acids. V was trimmed by 10 bases and J by 1 base, leaving 8 bases between them.

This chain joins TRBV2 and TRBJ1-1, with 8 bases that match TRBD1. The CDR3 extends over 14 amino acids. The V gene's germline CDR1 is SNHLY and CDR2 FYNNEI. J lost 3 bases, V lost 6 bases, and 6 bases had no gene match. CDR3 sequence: CASRSRDRYTEAFF. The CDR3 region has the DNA TGTGCCAGCAGATCCCGGGACAGGTACACTGAAGCTTTCTTT.

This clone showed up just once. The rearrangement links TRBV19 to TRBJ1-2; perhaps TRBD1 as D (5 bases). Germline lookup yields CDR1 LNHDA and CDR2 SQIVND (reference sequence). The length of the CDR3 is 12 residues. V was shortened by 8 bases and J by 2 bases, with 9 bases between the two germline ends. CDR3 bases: TGTGCCAGTTTCGACAGCAACTATGGCTACACCTTC. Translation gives CASFDSNYGYTF.

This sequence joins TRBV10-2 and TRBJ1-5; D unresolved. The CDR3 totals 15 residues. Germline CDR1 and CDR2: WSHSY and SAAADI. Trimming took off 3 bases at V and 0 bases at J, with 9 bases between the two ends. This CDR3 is CASSDAGYSNQPQHF. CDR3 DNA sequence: TGCGCCAGCAGTGATGCGGGGTATAGCAATCAGCCCCAGCATTTT.

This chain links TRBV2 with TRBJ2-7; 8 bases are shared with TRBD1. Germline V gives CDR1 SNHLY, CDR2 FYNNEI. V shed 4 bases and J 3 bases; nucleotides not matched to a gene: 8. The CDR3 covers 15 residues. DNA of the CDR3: TGTGCCAGCAGTGGAGGGACAGGCCACGTCTACGAGCAGTACTTC. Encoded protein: CASSGGTGHVYEQYF.

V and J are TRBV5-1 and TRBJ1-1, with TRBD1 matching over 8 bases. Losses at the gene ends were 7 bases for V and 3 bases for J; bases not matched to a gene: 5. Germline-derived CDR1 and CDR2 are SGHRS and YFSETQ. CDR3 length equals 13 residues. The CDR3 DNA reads TGCGCCAGCGGACCAGGGGGCCACACTGAAGCTTTCTTT. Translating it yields CASGPGGHTEAFF.